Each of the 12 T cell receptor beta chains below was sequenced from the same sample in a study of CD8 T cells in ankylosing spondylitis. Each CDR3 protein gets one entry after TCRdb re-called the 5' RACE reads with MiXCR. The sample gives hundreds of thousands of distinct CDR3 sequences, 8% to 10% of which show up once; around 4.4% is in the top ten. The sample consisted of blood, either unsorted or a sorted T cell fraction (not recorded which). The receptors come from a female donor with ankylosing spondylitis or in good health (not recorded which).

The CDR3 sequence is CSARPLDGYNEQFF. The CDR3 DNA follows: TGCAGTGCTAGACCTCTGGACGGCTACAATGAGCAGTTCTTC. The chain joins TRBV20-1 to TRBJ2-1; D gene uncertain. Trimming left V 2 bases short and J 3 bases short, with 11 bases between. Germline CDR1 reads DFQATT; CDR2 reads SNEGSKA (reference sequence). The CDR3 extends over 14 amino acids.

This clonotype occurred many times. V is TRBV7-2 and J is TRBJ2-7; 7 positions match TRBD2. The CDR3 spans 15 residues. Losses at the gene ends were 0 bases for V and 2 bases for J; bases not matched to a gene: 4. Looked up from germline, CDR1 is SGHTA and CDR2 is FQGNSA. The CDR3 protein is CASSLAAGGTYEQYF. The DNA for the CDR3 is TGTGCCAGCAGCTTAGCGGCCGGGGGGACCTACGAGCAGTACTTC.

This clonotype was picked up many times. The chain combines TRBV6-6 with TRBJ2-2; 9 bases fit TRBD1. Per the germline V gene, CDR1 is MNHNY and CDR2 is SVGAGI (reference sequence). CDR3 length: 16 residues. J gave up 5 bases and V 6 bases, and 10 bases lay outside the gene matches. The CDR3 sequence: CASSFLSGTGTGELFF. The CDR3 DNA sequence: TGTGCCAGCAGCTTCCTCTCCGGGACAGGGACCGGGGAGCTGTTTTTT.

CDR3 amino acids: CASSLSAQGAYEQYF. CDR3 nucleotide sequence: TGTGCCAGCAGCTTATCGGCCCAGGGGGCCTACGAGCAGTACTTC. The rearrangement joins TRBV7-2 to TRBJ2-7; 7 bases map to TRBD1. Trimming at V came to 2 bases and at J to 2 bases, leaving 6 bases not matched to a gene. CDR3 length: 15 residues. Germline V CDR1 and CDR2: SGHTA, FQGNSA.

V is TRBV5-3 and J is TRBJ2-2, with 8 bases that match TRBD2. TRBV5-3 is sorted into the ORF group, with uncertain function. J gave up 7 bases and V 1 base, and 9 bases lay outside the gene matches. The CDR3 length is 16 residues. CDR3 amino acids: CARSLSEREFYGELFF. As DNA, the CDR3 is TGTGCCAGAAGCTTGAGTGAGCGGGAGTTCTACGGGGAGCTGTTTTTT.

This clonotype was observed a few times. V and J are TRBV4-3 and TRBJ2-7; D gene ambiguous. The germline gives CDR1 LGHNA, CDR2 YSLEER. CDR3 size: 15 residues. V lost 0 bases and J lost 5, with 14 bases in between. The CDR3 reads CASSQDRKGLDEQYF. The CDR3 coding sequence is TGCGCCAGCAGCCAAGATCGGAAGGGTTTAGACGAGCAGTACTTC.

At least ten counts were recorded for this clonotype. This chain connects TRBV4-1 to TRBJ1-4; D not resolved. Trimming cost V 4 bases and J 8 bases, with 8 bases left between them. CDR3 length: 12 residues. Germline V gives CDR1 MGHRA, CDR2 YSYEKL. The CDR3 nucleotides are TGCGCCAGCAGCCCGCTGGGGGAAAAACTGTTTTTT. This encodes CASSPLGEKLFF.

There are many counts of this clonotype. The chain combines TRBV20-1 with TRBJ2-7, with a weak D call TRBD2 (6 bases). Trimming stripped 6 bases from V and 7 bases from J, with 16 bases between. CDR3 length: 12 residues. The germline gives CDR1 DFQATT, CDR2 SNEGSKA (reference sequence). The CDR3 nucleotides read TGCAGTGCCCGAGAGACGGGGAGGGAGCAGTACTTC. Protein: CSARETGREQYF.

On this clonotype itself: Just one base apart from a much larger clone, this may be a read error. CDR3: CSVEVGPEGGYTF. The CDR3 coding sequence is TGCAGCGTTGAAGTGGGCCCGGAAGGGGGCTACACCTTC. This chain links TRBV29-1 with TRBJ1-2; D unresolved. The CDR3 sequence is 13 residues long. Trimming took off 1 base at V and 8 bases at J, with 14 bases between the two ends. Germline CDR1 and CDR2: SQVTM and ANQGSEA.

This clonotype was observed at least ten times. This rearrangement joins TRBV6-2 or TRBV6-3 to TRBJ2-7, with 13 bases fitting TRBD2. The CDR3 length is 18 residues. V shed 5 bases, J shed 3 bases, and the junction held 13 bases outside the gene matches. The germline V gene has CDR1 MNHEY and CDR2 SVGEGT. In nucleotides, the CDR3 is TGTGCCAGCAGTCATCAACGACTAGCGGGAGGCCCTATCTACGAGCAGTACTTC. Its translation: CASSHQRLAGGPIYEQYF.

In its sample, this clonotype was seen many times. The CDR3 protein is CASSLSGRPTYEQYF. For the CDR3, the DNA is TGTGCCAGCAGCTTAAGTGGGAGGCCAACCTACGAGCAGTACTTC. The chain employs TRBV11-1 and TRBJ2-7, with D possibly TRBD2 on 6 matching bases. V was trimmed by 2 bases and J by 2 bases, leaving 13 bases between them. Germline CDR1 and CDR2: SGHAT and FQDESV (reference sequence). The CDR3 spans 15 residues.

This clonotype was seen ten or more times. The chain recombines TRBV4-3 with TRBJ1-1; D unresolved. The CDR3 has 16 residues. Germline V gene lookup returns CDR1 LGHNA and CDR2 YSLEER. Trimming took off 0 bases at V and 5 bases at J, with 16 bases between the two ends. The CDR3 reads CASSQEPSSSLTEAFF. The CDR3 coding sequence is TGCGCCAGCAGCCAAGAACCCTCCAGCAGTCTGACTGAAGCTTTCTTT.